This T cell receptor (beta chain) was documented in a study of blood T cell repertoires in COVID-19. This CDR3 comprises 14 residues. Germline values: CDR1 ENHRY, CDR2 SYGVKD. After removal of 4 bases from V and 4 bases from J, the junction contained 4 bases not matched to a gene. Participants, about 18 to 90 years old, spanned some 23 US areas. In the original processing: Estimated nucleated cell counts came from reference gene primer amplification. The assay was immunoSEQ multiplex PCR, and TCRdb's table has in-frame clones only and misses some. V, J and clone size reflect that table, while D and trimming were determined from the DNA. The data hold around 250,000 clones, with 80% to 90% observed a single time.

The chain links TRBV10-3 to TRBJ1-5; TRBD1 matches 7 bases. This clonotype was sampled from a woman aged 50 to 60 who had recovered from COVID-19. The sequencing sample was made of PBMCs or T cells enriched from blood (not recorded which). The CDR3 DNA reads as TGTGCCATCAGTGCTCTACAGGGGAATCAGCCCCAGCATTTT. As protein: CAISALQGNQPQHF.